The clone carrying this TCR beta chain has only a few counts. This sample was taken from a study of T-cell memory formation after mild COVID-19. Whole-study context: Largely donor-specific TCR clusters were found.

Germline V gene lookup returns CDR1 SQVTM and CDR2 ANQGSEA. Trimming cost V 4 bases and J 7 bases, with 14 bases left between them. This CDR3 comprises 13 residues. Using its own MiXCR run on the 5' RACE reads, TCRdb lists one record per CDR3 protein. The sample carries about 400,000 distinct CDR3 sequences, 18% recorded once. This sequence joins TRBV29-1 and TRBJ2-4; tentative D call: TRBD2 (5 bases). The sequenced sample was PBMCs or a T cell subset sorted from them (not recorded which). The receptor was isolated from a man aged 18 to 30 who had mild COVID-19 (a few samples of this study predate the infection). Cell type and time point are not known. CDR3 bases: TGCAGCGTTGGAGGGCTGGAGGTTAACATTCAGTACTTC. Translation gives CSVGGLEVNIQYF.